These T cell receptor beta chains were read from a single sample in a study of cytomegalovirus exposure and HLA in healthy donors. Assay used: immunoSEQ multiplex PCR; TCRdb lists only in-frame clones, some missing. The repertoire includes 150,000 to 200,000 clones, 65% to 85% of them detected once, and around 4.3% sits in the top ten. The sequencing sample was made of PBMCs. The receptors stem from a woman between 45 and 60 years old in good health and CMV-seropositive. The CDR3 runs from the conserved cysteine through the conserved F or W. The order of the fields is CDR3 length, V gene, D gene, clone size, J gene, CDR3 DNA, CDR3 protein. D genes are given only for firm matches. Only part of the rows carry a size: once, few, many, or a class if the clone is expanded.

len: 16; v_gene: TRBV7-2; d_gene: TRBD1; abundance: .; j_gene: TRBJ2-5; CDR3nt: TGTGCCAGCAGCTTAACAAAGGGACAGGGTTGGGAGACCCAGTACTTC; CDR3aa: CASSLTKGQGWETQYF
len: 15; v_gene: TRBV19; d_gene: TRBD1; abundance: .; j_gene: TRBJ2-5; CDR3nt: TGTGCCAGTAGTCCGCAGGGGGCCTATCAAGAGACCCAGTACTTC; CDR3aa: CASSPQGAYQETQYF
len: 15; v_gene: TRBV7-2; d_gene: .; abundance: .; j_gene: TRBJ2-7; CDR3nt: TGTGCCAGCAGCTTAGCGTTTGGCGGGAATTACGAGCAGTACTTC; CDR3aa: CASSLAFGGNYEQYF
len: 15; v_gene: TRBV4-1; d_gene: .; abundance: .; j_gene: TRBJ1-5; CDR3nt: TGCGCCAGCAGCCAACCCGACAGATACAATCAGCCCCAGCATTTT; CDR3aa: CASSQPDRYNQPQHF
len: 15; v_gene: TRBV9; d_gene: TRBD1; abundance: .; j_gene: TRBJ1-1; CDR3nt: TGTGCCAGCAGCACCCGGACAGGGGGGAACACTGAAGCTTTCTTT; CDR3aa: CASSTRTGGNTEAFF
len: 15; v_gene: TRBV5-6; d_gene: TRBD2; abundance: .; j_gene: TRBJ2-3; CDR3nt: TGTGCCAGCAGCTTGTACCTAGCGGGTTCAGATACGCAGTATTTT; CDR3aa: CASSLYLAGSDTQYF
len: 15; v_gene: TRBV7-8; d_gene: TRBD1; abundance: .; j_gene: TRBJ1-1; CDR3nt: TGTGCCAGCAGCACCGGGACAGGGGGCCGGACTGAAGCTTTCTTT; CDR3aa: CASSTGTGGRTEAFF
len: 12; v_gene: TRBV4-3; d_gene: .; abundance: .; j_gene: TRBJ1-4; CDR3nt: TGCGCCCGACTTGCGGAGAATGAAAAACTGTTTTTT; CDR3aa: CARLAENEKLFF
len: 14; v_gene: TRBV28; d_gene: .; abundance: .; j_gene: TRBJ2-7; CDR3nt: TGTGCCAGCAGGGGAACTGGACAGACCTACGAGCAGTACTTC; CDR3aa: CASRGTGQTYEQYF
len: 16; v_gene: TRBV2; d_gene: TRBD1; abundance: once; j_gene: TRBJ2-5; CDR3nt: TGTGCCAGCAGTATGACGCCAGGGACAGCCTGGGAGACCCAGTACTTC; CDR3aa: CASSMTPGTAWETQYF
len: 13; v_gene: TRBV28; d_gene: .; abundance: .; j_gene: TRBJ1-5; CDR3nt: TGTGCCAGCAGTTCCACAGGGAATCAGCCCCAGCATTTT; CDR3aa: CASSSTGNQPQHF
len: 12; v_gene: TRBV4-1; d_gene: .; abundance: .; j_gene: TRBJ1-1; CDR3nt: TGCGCCAGCAGCCAACTACAGGGAACCACTTTCTTT; CDR3aa: CASSQLQGTTFF
len: 12; v_gene: TRBV6-5; d_gene: .; abundance: .; j_gene: TRBJ2-5; CDR3nt: TGTGCCAGCAGTTCAGTCCAAGAGACCCAGTACTTC; CDR3aa: CASSSVQETQYF
len: 14; v_gene: TRBV2; d_gene: TRBD2; abundance: .; j_gene: TRBJ2-7; CDR3nt: TGTGCCAGCCAGATGGGGACTAGGGCCTACGAGCAGTACTTC; CDR3aa: CASQMGTRAYEQYF